Each of the 21 T cell receptor beta chains below was sequenced from the same sample in a study of spatial heterogeneity in lung cancer. Study observations and caveats: Tumor mutation count correlated with how many alpha and beta TCRs expanded intratumorally.

Stated time point: sample taken at primary tumor resection. TCRdb used MiXCR to reprocess the 5' RACE reads, holding one entry per CDR3 protein. The sample contains 8,700 or so distinct CDR3 sequences, 13% to 15% of which appear only once. For these TCRs, the target antigens are not known. Sequencing was performed on lung tumor tissue, taken at surgery. The receptor set was obtained from a male donor with early-stage non-small cell lung cancer.

This clonotype is medium-sized. This beta chain is a stray sequence in a library constructed for alpha chains; its clone size is not meaningful. V gene TRBV7-8 combines with J gene TRBJ1-2; the D gene is possibly TRBD1 (5 bases). The germline V gene has CDR1 SGHVS and CDR2 FQNEAQ. The CDR3 length is 15 residues. Trimming pared 5 bases from V and 0 bases from J, leaving 13 bases between. The CDR3 region is CASSPGETANYGYTF. CDR3 in DNA: TGTGCCAGCAGCCCTGGGGAGACAGCTAACTATGGCTACACCTTC.

This clonotype was seen many times. The size of this beta chain means little, since it is a stray read in a library made for alpha chains. The DNA of the CDR3 is TGTGCCTGGAGAGAGGTTTTGCCCCCAGATACGCAGTATTTT. Protein sequence: CAWREVLPPDTQYF. The J gene is TRBJ2-3, the V gene TRBV30; D not certain. The ends were cut back, 3 bases at V and 4 bases at J, with 14 bases in the middle. The CDR3 extends over 14 amino acids. Germline-derived CDR1 and CDR2 are GTSNPN and SVGIG (reference sequence).

Comments on this clonotype: Since it is a stray read in a library aimed at alpha chains, this beta chain has a size that is not meaningful. This CDR3 is CSVNRDGETQYF. DNA for the CDR3: TGCAGCGTCAACAGGGACGGGGAGACCCAGTACTTC. J is TRBJ2-5 and V is TRBV29-1, with D possibly TRBD1 on 6 matching bases. Germline V gene data show CDR1 as SQVTM and CDR2 as ANQGSEA. Trimming took off 6 bases at V and 5 bases at J, with 13 bases between the two ends. The CDR3 consists of 12 residues. Full variable domain (rest looked up from reference TRBV29-1 and TRBJ2-5): SAVISQKPSRDICQRGTSLTIQCQVDSQVTMMFWYRQQPGQSLTLIATANQGSEATYESGFVIDKFPISRPNLTFSTLTVSNMSPEDSSIYLCSVNRDGETQYFGPGTRLLVL.

Relative to its sample, this clonotype is medium-sized (0.01 to 0.1%). Being off target in a library aimed at alpha chains, this beta chain has a size of little meaning. The chain employs TRBV7-6 and TRBJ1-5, with 9 bases fitting TRBD1. CDR1 is SGHVS and CDR2 is FNYEAQ in the germline V gene. The CDR3 is made up of 19 amino acids. Trimming removed 4 bases from V and 6 bases from J; junction bases left unmatched: 19. CDR3 DNA: TGTGCCAGCAGCTCTCCTCCCAATCGCCGGGACAGGGTTTTTCAGCCCCAGCATTTT. It is translated as CASSSPPNRRDRVFQPQHF.

This clonotype was seen ten or more times. This beta chain appears as a stray read in a library generated for alpha chains; its size is not informative. The chain employs TRBV25-1 and TRBJ1-1; possible D gene TRBD1, 5 bases. Between the trimmed V and J ends, which lost 3 bases and 3 bases, there was a span of 11 bases. Per germline, CDR1 MGHDK and CDR2 SYGVNS. CDR3 length: 14 amino acids. CDR3 nucleotides: TGTGCCAGCAGTGATGGAGGGGTTGACACTGAAGCTTTCTTT. This sequence encodes CASSDGGVDTEAFF.

In its sample, this clonotype was seen many times. This beta chain is an unintended read in a library built for alpha chains; its size means little. The chain combines TRBV10-3 with TRBJ2-1; unclear D gene. The CDR3 contains 12 residues. V gave up 6 bases and J gave up 10 bases, with 13 bases separating them. CDR1 is ENHRY and CDR2 is SYGVKD in the germline V gene. The CDR3 spells CAIRASPLEQFF. In nucleotides, the CDR3 is TGTGCCATCAGGGCCAGCCCCCTGGAGCAGTTCTTC.

There are many counts of this clonotype. With the library built for alpha chains, this beta chain is off target and its frequency is not meaningful. J is TRBJ1-1 and V is TRBV6-2 or TRBV6-3, with D possibly being TRBD1 (6 bases). The germline V gene has CDR1 MNHEY and CDR2 SVGEGT. V dropped 5 bases and J dropped 8 bases, with 24 bases sitting between them. The CDR3 loop spans 16 amino acids. In nucleotides, the CDR3 is TGTGCCAGCAGTCACTACGACGGGGGCTCTGAATTGGAAGCTTTCTTT. As protein: CASSHYDGGSELEAFF.

This clonotype was picked up many times. This beta chain was picked up by a library intended for alpha chains and is off target, so its count carries little meaning. The rearrangement uses TRBV28 and TRBJ1-4, with 10 bases identical to TRBD1. The length of the CDR3 is 15 residues. Germline V gives CDR1 MDHEN, CDR2 SYDVKM. V dropped 5 bases and J dropped 10; count of bases not matched to a gene: 10. The CDR3 loop is CASSPPGQGHGKLFF. In DNA form, the CDR3 reads TGTGCCAGCAGTCCTCCGGGACAGGGGCACGGAAAACTGTTTTTT.

This clonotype was recorded at least ten times. For a library built for alpha chains, this beta chain is a stray read; little rests on its size. The V gene is TRBV4-1, the J gene TRBJ1-2; possible D gene TRBD1, 5 bases. Trimming cost V 1 base and J 5 bases, with 17 bases left between them. Germline CDR1 MGHRA, CDR2 YSYEKL. The length of the CDR3 is 16 residues. The CDR3 here is CASSQGEEDMPYGYTF. Written as DNA, the CDR3 is TGCGCCAGCAGCCAAGGGGAGGAGGACATGCCGTATGGCTACACCTTC.

This clonotype was picked up many times. For a library built for alpha chains, this beta chain is a stray read; little rests on its size. The CDR3 region has the DNA TGTGCCAGCACTACTAGCGGGACCCTCTACGAGCAGTACTTC. Amino acids: CASTTSGTLYEQYF. This chain uses TRBV5-4 with TRBJ2-7, with 10 bases lining up with TRBD2. V gave up 6 bases and J gave up 3 bases; unmatched junction bases: 6. Germline loops: CDR1 SGHNT, CDR2 YYREEE (reference sequence). The CDR3 has 14 amino acids. Full variable domain (remainder filled in from reference TRBV5-4 and TRBJ2-7): ETGVTQSPTHLIKTRGQQVTLRCSSQSGHNTVSWYQQALGQGPQFIFQYYREEENGRGNFPPRFSGLQFPNYSSELNVNALELDDSALYLCASTTSGTLYEQYFGPGTRLTVT.

With regard to this clonotype: This beta chain lies outside the target of a library built for alpha chains; its clone size means little. The chain links TRBV20-1 to TRBJ1-1, with D tentatively TRBD1 (5 bases). The CDR3 totals 14 residues. The germline gives CDR1 DFQATT, CDR2 SNEGSKA (reference sequence). Trimming pared 3 bases from V and 4 bases from J, leaving 15 bases between. This chain's CDR3 is CSARRGGAGTEAFF. CDR3 in DNA: TGCAGTGCTAGGAGGGGCGGGGCGGGCACTGAAGCTTTCTTT.

There are many counts of this clonotype. A library made for alpha chains picked up this beta chain off target, so its size means little. V gene TRBV5-1 combines with J gene TRBJ2-5; 7 nucleotides align to TRBD1. CDR1 is SGHRS, CDR2 YFSETQ, per germline. V was pared by 4 bases and J by 2 bases, with 5 bases of the junction left unmatched. This CDR3 comprises 14 residues. In DNA form, the CDR3 reads TGCGCCAGCAGCAAGGGACAGAATCAAGAGACCCAGTACTTC. Translating gives CASSKGQNQETQYF.

This clonotype was counted ten times or more. A library made for alpha chains picked up this beta chain off target, so its size means little. The CDR3 DNA follows: TGTGCCAGCAGCTTAATGGGGGCAGGGTACGAGCAGTACTTC. Translating it yields CASSLMGAGYEQYF. This rearrangement joins TRBV7-6 to TRBJ2-7; the D gene is possibly TRBD1 (6 bases). The CDR3 consists of 14 residues. Looked up from germline, CDR1 is SGHVS and CDR2 is FNYEAQ. The germline V and J ends were trimmed by 2 bases and 4 bases, with 12 bases remaining between them.

This clonotype occurred a few times. This beta chain is a stray read from a library made for alpha chains; its abundance is not meaningful. The chain couples TRBV30 to TRBJ2-7; a possible D gene is TRBD1 (5 bases). Trimming shortened V by 5 bases and J by 0 bases, and 11 bases separated the two germline ends. The germline V gene has CDR1 GTSNPN and CDR2 SVGIG (reference sequence). This CDR3 spans 13 amino acids. The chain's CDR3 is CAWADSSSYEQYF. The CDR3, as DNA: TGTGCCTGGGCAGACAGCAGCTCCTACGAGCAGTACTTC.

This clonotype is medium-sized (0.01 to 0.1%). Little can be read into the size of this beta chain, an off-target read in a library designed for alpha chains. The chain couples TRBV6-2 or TRBV6-3 to TRBJ2-1; 9 bases agree with TRBD2. Germline V lookup: CDR1 MNHEY, CDR2 SVGEGT. Losses at the gene ends were 4 bases for V and 4 bases for J; bases not matched to a gene: 8. The CDR3 runs to 16 residues. The CDR3, as DNA: TGTGCCAGCAGTTCCTTCAGGACTAGCGTTTACAATGAGCAGTTCTTC. Amino acids: CASSSFRTSVYNEQFF.

This clonotype has only a few counts. A library made for alpha chains picked up this beta chain off target, so its size means little. V and J are TRBV30 and TRBJ2-5; perhaps TRBD2 as D (6 bases). V was clipped by 5 bases and J by 5 bases, with 15 bases between them. Germline CDR1 reads GTSNPN; CDR2 reads SVGIG (reference sequence). CDR3 size: 13 residues. The CDR3 sequence is CAWSLGSGETQYF. In nucleotides, the CDR3 is TGTGCCTGGTCCCTCGGCAGCGGGGAGACCCAGTACTTC.

Sample share makes this clonotype medium-sized. This beta chain was picked up by a library intended for alpha chains and is off target, so its count carries little meaning. The DNA of the CDR3 is TGTGCCAGCAGCCTCGACAGGGGAACGGGTGGCTACACCTTC. It specifies CASSLDRGTGGYTF. The rearrangement links TRBV5-6 to TRBJ1-2; 8 bases fit TRBD1. The CDR3 totals 14 residues. Germline CDR1 reads SGHDT; CDR2 reads YYEEEE. Germline trimming cut 4 bases from V and 7 bases from J; bases unmatched to any gene: 9.

This clonotype was recorded at least ten times. As an off-target read in a library built for alpha chains, this beta chain has a frequency of little significance. The rearrangement links TRBV2 to TRBJ2-3, with 10 bases that match TRBD2. After removal of 6 bases from V and 1 base from J, the junction contained 4 bases not matched to a gene. Per the germline V gene, CDR1 is SNHLY and CDR2 is FYNNEI. CDR3 size: 15 residues. CDR3 DNA sequence: TGTGCCAGCAGCCTAGCGGGAGACCGCACAGATACGCAGTATTTT. Residues: CASSLAGDRTDTQYF.

This clonotype is labeled as medium-sized. The size of this beta chain means little, since it is a stray read in a library made for alpha chains. This sequence joins TRBV20-1 and TRBJ2-3, with TRBD2 matching 7 bases. V shed 5 bases and J 0 bases; nucleotides not matched to a gene: 2. CDR3 length: 13 residues. Germline lookup yields CDR1 DFQATT and CDR2 SNEGSKA (reference sequence). CDR3 sequence: CSAPGGSTDTQYF. The CDR3 DNA follows: TGCAGTGCTCCCGGGGGGAGCACAGATACGCAGTATTTT.

With regard to this clonotype: This beta chain is a stray read from a library made for alpha chains; its abundance is not meaningful. The chain is built from TRBV12-3 or TRBV12-4 and TRBJ2-2; D is uncertain. CDR3 length: 12 amino acids. Trimming took 4 bases from V and 6 from J, leaving 6 bases between them. The CDR3 spells CASSWVAGELFF. The CDR3 DNA reads as TGTGCCAGCAGTTGGGTCGCCGGGGAGCTGTTTTTT.

About this clonotype: This beta chain is a stray sequence in a library constructed for alpha chains; its clone size is not meaningful. This sequence joins TRBV20-1 and TRBJ2-5; 8 positions agree with TRBD1. The germline V gene encodes CDR1 DFQATT and CDR2 SNEGSKA (reference sequence). Trimming at V came to 0 bases and at J to 5 bases, leaving 5 bases not matched to a gene. The CDR3 runs 14 residues. CDR3 coding DNA: TGCAGTGCTAGAGAATACAGGGGGACGGAGACCCAGTACTTC. It translates to CSAREYRGTETQYF.